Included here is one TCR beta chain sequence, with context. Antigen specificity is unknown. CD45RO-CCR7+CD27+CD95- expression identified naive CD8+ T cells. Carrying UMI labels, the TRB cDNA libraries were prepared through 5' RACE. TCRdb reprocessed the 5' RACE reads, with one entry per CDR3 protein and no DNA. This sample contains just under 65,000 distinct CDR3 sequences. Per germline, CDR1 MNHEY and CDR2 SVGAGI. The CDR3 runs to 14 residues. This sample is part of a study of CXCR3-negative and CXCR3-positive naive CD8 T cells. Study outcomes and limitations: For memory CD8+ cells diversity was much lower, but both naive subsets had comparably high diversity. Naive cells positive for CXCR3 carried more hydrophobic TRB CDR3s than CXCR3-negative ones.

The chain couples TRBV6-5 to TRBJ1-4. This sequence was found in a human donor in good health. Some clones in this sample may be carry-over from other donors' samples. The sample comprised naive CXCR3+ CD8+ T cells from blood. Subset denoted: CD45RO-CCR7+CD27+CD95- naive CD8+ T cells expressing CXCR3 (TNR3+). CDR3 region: CASSFAATNEKLFF.